A selection of T cell receptor beta chains follows, all from one sample in a study of blood T cell repertoires in COVID-19. Sequencing was performed with immunoSEQ multiplex PCR; in TCRdb, only in-frame clones are kept and a portion is missing. The table records some 150,000 clones, around 84% of them present only once. Specimen: peripheral blood. The origin of the receptors is a human donor in a cohort sampled during active COVID-19. Both conserved end residues are part of each CDR3. The D gene is left open where the match is weak. Expanded clones get a size class; other rows say once, few or many, or leave the size out.

-,few,TRBV6-5,TRBJ2-2,15,CASSYTGQYTGELFF,TGTGCCAGCAGTTATACTGGACAGTACACCGGGGAGCTGTTTTTT
-,-,TRBV3-1/TRBV3-2,TRBJ1-2,17,CASSQEQSTYPNYGYTF,TGTGCCAGCAGCCAAGAACAGTCGACCTACCCTAACTATGGCTACACCTTC
TRBD1,-,TRBV11-3,TRBJ2-2,15,CASSPGQGTSGELFF,TGTGCCAGCAGCCCGGGACAGGGGACATCCGGGGAGCTGTTTTTT
-,-,TRBV2,TRBJ1-5,15,CASSVRRQRNQPQHF,TGTGCCAGCAGTGTTAGGCGCCAGCGTAATCAGCCCCAGCATTTT
-,few,TRBV4-1,TRBJ2-1,13,CASSLEVGGKQFF,TGCGCCAGCAGCCTCGAGGTAGGGGGAAAGCAGTTCTTC
-,-,TRBV27,TRBJ1-5,17,CASHLRQTFISNQPQHF,TGTGCCAGCCATCTGAGACAGACCTTTATTAGCAATCAGCCCCAGCATTTT
-,once,TRBV14,TRBJ2-6,19,CASSRRQYRAPSGANVLTF,TGTGCCAGCAGCCGCAGACAGTATAGGGCCCCCTCTGGGGCCAACGTCCTGACTTTC
-,-,TRBV9,TRBJ2-2,14,CASSVALNTGELFF,TGTGCCAGCAGCGTAGCGTTGAACACCGGGGAGCTGTTTTTT
-,-,TRBV12-3/TRBV12-4,TRBJ2-2,12,CASSPGPGELFF,TGTGCCAGCAGTCCCGGTCCCGGGGAGCTGTTTTTT
TRBD1,-,TRBV30,TRBJ2-5,13,CAWRIRGRETQYF,TGTGCCTGGAGGATTAGGGGGCGAGAGACCCAGTACTTC
-,-,TRBV29-1,TRBJ1-5,17,CSVEGGGTSVSNQPQHF,TGCAGCGTTGAAGGTGGGGGCACGTCAGTAAGCAATCAGCCCCAGCATTTT
TRBD1,medium-sized,TRBV5-1,TRBJ1-6,17,CASSQTGGFRENSPLHF,TGCGCCAGCAGCCAGACAGGGGGCTTTCGGGAAAATTCACCCCTCCACTTT
-,-,TRBV7-6,TRBJ1-2,16,CASSTGGLRDGYGYTF,TGTGCCAGCAGCACGGGGGGACTCCGAGATGGCTATGGCTACACCTTC
TRBD2,-,TRBV5-5,TRBJ2-5,16,CASSLTFGLAAETQYF,TGTGCCAGCAGCTTGACCTTCGGACTAGCCGCAGAGACCCAGTACTTC
-,-,TRBV9,TRBJ1-2,14,CASSLQSGYYGYTF,TGTGCCAGCAGCCTCCAATCGGGATACTATGGCTACACCTTC
-,-,TRBV7-9,TRBJ2-6,17,CASSLGARSSGANVLTF,TGTGCCAGCAGCTTAGGAGCCCGGAGCTCTGGGGCCAACGTCCTGACTTTC
TRBD2,-,TRBV7-2,TRBJ2-3,15,CASSLVGTSSDTQYF,TGTGCCAGCAGCTTAGTAGGGACTAGCTCAGATACGCAGTATTTT
TRBD2,-,TRBV9,TRBJ2-3,17,CASSPPAGTSGVDTQYF,TGTGCCAGCAGTCCCCCGGCCGGGACTAGCGGAGTGGATACGCAGTATTTT
-,-,TRBV6-1,TRBJ2-3,14,CASSDGVSTDTQYF,TGTGCCAGCAGTGACGGGGTTAGCACAGATACGCAGTATTTT
TRBD1,-,TRBV28,TRBJ1-2,12,CASSSAGGGYTF,TGTGCCAGCAGTTCGGCAGGGGGCGGCTACACCTTC
TRBD1,-,TRBV6-5,TRBJ1-4,16,CASSSRPTGGNEKLFF,TGTGCCAGCAGTTCCCGGCCGACAGGGGGGAATGAAAAACTGTTTTTT
TRBD2,-,TRBV29-1,TRBJ2-3,15,CSVGTRLRDPDTQYF,TGCAGCGTTGGGACTAGGCTCCGGGACCCAGATACGCAGTATTTT
-,once,TRBV7-2,TRBJ2-1,15,CASSTSSSSYNEQFF,TGTGCCAGCAGCACCTCTAGCAGCTCCTACAATGAGCAGTTCTTC
-,-,TRBV4-1,TRBJ1-6,17,CASSQVGGSSYNSPLHF,TGCGCCAGCAGCCAAGTGGGGGGGAGCTCCTATAATTCACCCCTCCACTTT
-,-,TRBV19,TRBJ1-6,15,CASSKGGGGNSPLHF,TGTGCCAGTAGTAAAGGAGGCGGGGGAAATTCACCCCTCCACTTT
-,-,TRBV6-5,TRBJ1-1,15,CASSLQGQRYTEAFF,TGTGCCAGCAGTCTACAGGGCCAAAGATACACTGAAGCTTTCTTT
TRBD1,-,TRBV18,TRBJ1-6,17,CASSPNPPGTDNSPLHF,TGTGCCAGCTCACCAAACCCCCCAGGGACAGATAATTCACCCCTCCACTTT
-,-,TRBV7-3,TRBJ1-1,13,CASSLSVDTEAFF,TGTGCCAGCAGCCTAAGCGTGGACACTGAAGCTTTCTTT
-,-,TRBV19,TRBJ2-2,14,CASSITGNTGELFF,TGTGCCAGTAGTATCACAGGGAACACCGGGGAGCTGTTTTTT
TRBD2,-,TRBV3-1/TRBV3-2,TRBJ2-2,17,CASSQDLGTRYTGELFF,TGTGCCAGCAGCCAAGACCTGGGGACTAGGTACACCGGGGAGCTGTTTTTT
TRBD1,-,TRBV3-1/TRBV3-2,TRBJ2-7,13,CASSLETGAQQYF,TGTGCCAGCAGCCTAGAGACAGGGGCTCAGCAGTACTTC
TRBD2,-,TRBV4-1,TRBJ2-2,14,CASSSGGATGELFF,TGCGCCAGCAGCTCGGGGGGGGCCACCGGGGAGCTGTTTTTT
-,once,TRBV6-1,TRBJ1-6,15,CASSESPDSESPLHF,TGTGCCAGCAGTGAAAGTCCGGACAGCGAGTCACCCCTCCACTTT
TRBD2,-,TRBV5-1,TRBJ2-3,17,CASRQRPGGASTDTQYF,TGCGCCAGCAGACAACGCCCGGGGGGAGCTAGCACAGATACGCAGTATTTT
TRBD2,few,TRBV5-1,TRBJ2-1,16,CASSFVDSGTNNEQFF,TGCGCCAGCAGCTTCGTGGATAGCGGGACTAACAATGAGCAGTTCTTC
TRBD1,once,TRBV12-3/TRBV12-4,TRBJ2-5,13,CASSLGQGETQYF,TGTGCCAGCAGCTTGGGACAGGGGGAGACCCAGTACTTC
-,-,TRBV19,TRBJ2-3,13,CASSTRTGDTQYF,TGTGCCAGTAGTACCCGCACCGGGGATACGCAGTATTTT
TRBD1,once,TRBV19,TRBJ2-5,15,CASSMRDRGRETQYF,TGTGCCAGTAGTATGCGGGACAGGGGGCGCGAGACCCAGTACTTC
-,few,TRBV19,TRBJ1-5,15,CASSTGGYSNQPQHF,TGTGCCAGTAGCACGGGGGGATATAGCAATCAGCCCCAGCATTTT
TRBD1,-,TRBV7-8,TRBJ1-5,18,CASSSHGTGIPSNQPQHF,TGTGCCAGCAGTTCTCACGGGACAGGGATTCCGAGCAATCAGCCCCAGCATTTT
-,-,TRBV10-3,TRBJ1-1,13,CAITEQENTEAFF,TGTGCCATCACCGAACAGGAGAACACTGAAGCTTTCTTT
-,-,TRBV2,TRBJ1-5,14,CASSLEGSIQPQHF,TGTGCCAGCAGCTTAGAGGGTAGTATCCAGCCCCAGCATTTT
-,-,TRBV5-4,TRBJ2-5,13,CASSPAIVETQYF,TGTGCCAGCAGCCCCGCAATAGTGGAGACCCAGTACTTC
TRBD2,few,TRBV10-3,TRBJ2-1,13,CAFAGAGGDEQFF,TGTGCCTTCGCCGGAGCGGGAGGCGATGAGCAGTTCTTC
TRBD2,-,TRBV6-2/TRBV6-3,TRBJ2-7,16,CASSYGRLAGNYEQYF,TGTGCCAGCAGTTACGGGCGGCTAGCGGGGAACTACGAGCAGTACTTC
-,-,TRBV5-1,TRBJ2-7,15,CASSSQRDTFYEQYF,TGCGCCAGCAGCTCCCAACGGGACACTTTCTACGAGCAGTACTTC
TRBD1,-,TRBV28,TRBJ1-1,13,CASSGQGRTEAFF,TGTGCCAGCAGCGGACAGGGGAGGACTGAAGCTTTCTTT
-,-,TRBV6-4,TRBJ1-2,13,CASSATGNYGYTF,TGTGCCAGCAGTGCTACAGGGAACTATGGCTACACCTTC
-,-,TRBV3-1/TRBV3-2,TRBJ1-2,16,CASSQEAEGPDYGYTF,TGTGCCAGCAGCCAAGAAGCGGAGGGGCCGGACTATGGCTACACCTTC
-,-,TRBV28,TRBJ2-3,17,CASSPPSRHTSTDTQYF,TGTGCCAGCAGCCCTCCCTCGCGGCATACTAGCACAGATACGCAGTATTTT
-,-,TRBV16,TRBJ2-4,14,CASSHPQGLNIQYF,TGTGCCAGCAGCCATCCACAGGGTTTGAACATTCAGTACTTC